This T cell receptor beta chain was found in a study of CD8+CD57+ T cells in acquired aplastic anemia. Looking at the study overall: An average of 3.2 ug of DNA was obtained from sorted CD4+ and CD8+ cells. Healthy-donor CD4+ cells averaged about 11 million reads.

The germline V and J ends were trimmed by 6 bases and 5 bases, with 14 bases remaining between them. This CDR3 is 13 amino acids long. The germline gives CDR1 SGHRS, CDR2 YFSETQ. Both TCR beta VDJ combination and CDR3 sequence profiling were carried out. Genomic DNA was the template for this profiling. TCRdb reprocessed the reads via MiXCR and lists one record per CDR3 protein. The table has about 160,000 distinct CDR3 sequences, 35% to 55% seen once; the top ten hold approximately 1%. General study results and limits: Found in both controls and patients were around 31 CD8+ CDR3 sequences.

With regard to this clonotype: The antigen is not known. A much larger clone is a single base away; this may be a read error.

V and J are TRBV5-1 and TRBJ1-2, with no clear D. The clonotype was recovered from a human donor in good health. Material for sequencing was sorted CD4+, CD8+, or CD8+CD57+ T cells (not recorded which) from PBMCs. Written as DNA, the CDR3 is TGCGCCAGCACCTCCATAGAAGGTTATGGCTACACCTTC. Translated: CASTSIEGYGYTF.